The 4 T cell receptor beta chains listed next were all sequenced from one sample in a study of T cell repertoires in cytomegalovirus infection. TCRdb re-called the reads through MiXCR, storing one row per CDR3 protein. Counted here are about 490,000 distinct CDR3 sequences, 26% occurring once; the ten biggest clones make up less than 15%. Material for sequencing was PBMCs. These receptor sequences come from a human donor in good health (CMV status not recorded). Some clones in this sample may be carry-over from other donors' samples.

This chain uses TRBV20-1 with TRBJ1-2; no firm D call. V lost 0 bases and J lost 2, with 10 bases in between. The germline CDR1 and CDR2 sequences are DFQATT and SNEGSKA (reference sequence). This CDR3 has 14 residues. The CDR3 here is CSARDGGTNYGYTF. The CDR3 coding sequence is TGCAGTGCTAGAGATGGAGGAACGAACTATGGCTACACCTTC.

The chain links TRBV6-2 or TRBV6-3 to TRBJ2-3; 10 nucleotides agree with TRBD2. The CDR3 covers 17 residues. The germline V gene has CDR1 MNHEY and CDR2 SVGEGT. J was trimmed by 2 bases and V by 3 bases; bases with no gene match: 8. DNA for the CDR3: TGTGCCAGCAGTTATCCCCCACTAGCGGGGCCCACAGATACGCAGTATTTT. Its translation: CASSYPPLAGPTDTQYF.

The chain has TRBV20-1 and TRBJ2-7, with TRBD2 matching 13 bases. The CDR3 extends over 13 amino acids. V was clipped by 5 bases and J by 6 bases; unmatched bases: 4. Germline lookup yields CDR1 DFQATT and CDR2 SNEGSKA (reference sequence). The CDR3: CSAGRTSGGEQYF. The CDR3 coding sequence is TGCAGTGCTGGAAGGACTAGCGGGGGCGAGCAGTACTTC.

This clonotype was found a few times. An end of the junction does not agree with germline; a read error may underlie this. The chain uses TRBV7-7 and TRBJ2-5; the D gene could be TRBD1 or TRBD2 (5 bases each). CDR1 and CDR2 from the germline V gene are SSHAT and FNYEAQ (reference sequence). CDR3 length: 13 amino acids. CDR3 residues: CASSLEGMKTQYF. Written as DNA, the CDR3 is TGTGCTAGCAGCTTAGAGGGGATGAAGACCCAGTACTTC.